This entry lists 5 T cell receptor beta chains sequenced from one sample in a study of shared clonotypes between healthy human individuals. Naive CD8 populations comprised CD45RO-negative cells positively selected for CCR7, excluding terminally differentiated effector memory CD45RA+ cells. Produced via immunoSEQ multiplex PCR; TCRdb's table is partial and in-frame only. The table records around 2,100,000 clones, about 95% of them present only once. Sequenced material: naive CD8+ T cells sorted from blood. The receptors were sampled from a man aged 18 to 30 in good health.

This rearrangement joins TRBV27 to TRBJ1-6; no firm D call. The CDR3 is made up of 15 amino acids. V lost 6 bases and J lost 10, with 19 bases in between. Germline CDR1 and CDR2: MNHEY and SMNVEV (reference sequence). In nucleotides, the CDR3 is TGTGCCAGCAGCTTCCGGGAGGGTCTTAGCTCACCCCTCCACTTT. As protein: CASSFREGLSSPLHF.

This chain joins TRBV5-1 and TRBJ2-7, with 11 bases fitting TRBD2. The CDR3 is made up of 16 amino acids. V was pared by 0 bases and J by 2 bases, with 4 bases of the junction left unmatched. Germline lookup yields CDR1 SGHRS and CDR2 YFSETQ. The CDR3 coding sequence is TGCGCCAGCAGCTTGGAGGGACTAGCGGCCCCCTACGAGCAGTACTTC. It is translated as CASSLEGLAAPYEQYF.

The chain is built from TRBV5-5 and TRBJ2-2; D gene unclear. V shed 6 bases and J shed 0 bases, with 12 bases lying between them. Germline lookup yields CDR1 SGHKS and CDR2 YYEKEE (reference sequence). CDR3 length: 15 residues. Here the CDR3 reads CASMIDNSNTGELFF. DNA for the CDR3: TGTGCCAGCATGATAGACAACTCGAACACCGGGGAGCTGTTTTTT.

To note about this clone: This CDR3 is also generated by other DNA sequences in the sample. V usage is TRBV4-1 and J usage is TRBJ2-7, with 7 bases that match TRBD1. CDR1 MGHRA and CDR2 YSYEKL come from the germline V gene. The CDR3 consists of 14 residues. The V and J ends lost 4 bases and 2 bases, in that order; junction bases with no gene match: 5. The CDR3 DNA reads TGCGCCAGCAGCCTACGGGACAGTCCCTACGAGCAGTACTTC. Translated: CASSLRDSPYEQYF.

V usage is TRBV11-2 and J usage is TRBJ1-6; 8 bases fit TRBD1. Germline trimming cut 3 bases from V and 0 bases from J; bases unmatched to any gene: 7. This CDR3 is 18 amino acids long. In germline, CDR1 is SGHAT, CDR2 FQNNGV. CDR3 nucleotide sequence: TGTGCCAGCAGCTTGACCCGGACAGGGAGCTCCTATAATTCACCCCTCCACTTT. Its translation is CASSLTRTGSSYNSPLHF.